This passage covers 30 T cell receptor beta chains from one sample sequenced in a study of graft-versus-host responses after intestinal transplantation (dated by TCRdb to the early 2020s). To isolate intraepithelial and lamina propria lymphocytes from graft specimens, dithiothreitol, EDTA incubations and collagenase D digestion were used. The library was built by means of the immunoSEQ multiplex PCR assay. TCRdb holds this immuneACCESS table with in-frame rearrangements only. Some clones are missing; in checked studies, unresolved V genes explain under half, and the rest has no known cause. This sample gives around 17,000 clones in total; roughly 80% of them show up just once. Jointly, the top ten make up around 5.5% of the sample. The sequenced sample was ileum tissue, obtained 17 days after transplant. All receptors derive from a human patient who received an intestinal transplant, so some T cells may come from the graft donor.

This rearrangement joins TRBV6-5 to TRBJ2-1; D is undetermined. V was trimmed by 2 bases and J by 1 base, leaving 3 bases between them. CDR1 is MNHEY and CDR2 is SVGAGI in the germline V gene. The CDR3 is 13 residues long. The CDR3 here is CASSYRSYNEQFF. DNA for the CDR3: TGTGCCAGCAGTTACCGTTCCTACAATGAGCAGTTCTTC.

This clone was counted only a few times. CDR3 in DNA: TGTGCCAGCAGCTTATTGAGGGGGGAAGGGTATGGCTACACCTTC. It translates to CASSLLRGEGYGYTF. This chain uses TRBV7-9 with TRBJ1-2; D is possibly TRBD1 (6 bases). CDR1 is SEHNR, CDR2 FQNEAQ, per germline (reference sequence). There are 15 residues in the CDR3. V lost 2 bases and J 5 bases, leaving 15 bases between the germline ends.

The V call is TRBV6-5, the J call TRBJ1-6; D is undetermined. Germline assignment: CDR1 MNHEY and CDR2 SVGAGI. CDR3 length: 13 amino acids. V gave up 2 bases and J gave up 10 bases, with 9 bases separating them. The DNA of the CDR3 is TGTGCCAGCAGTTACGAGGGAGGGTCACCCCTCCACTTT. Amino acids: CASSYEGGSPLHF.

This rearrangement joins TRBV14 to TRBJ1-3; D is perhaps TRBD1 (5 bases). Trimming shortened V by 1 base and J by 0 bases, and 10 bases separated the two germline ends. The CDR3 contains 16 residues. CDR1 is SGHDN and CDR2 is FVKESK in the germline V gene. CDR3 in amino acids: CASSQVHRSSGNTIYF. The DNA of the CDR3 is TGTGCCAGCAGCCAAGTCCACAGGAGCTCTGGAAACACCATATATTTT.

The chain recombines TRBV7-9 with TRBJ2-7, with D possibly being TRBD1 (5 bases). CDR1 and CDR2 (germline): SEHNR, FQNEAQ (reference sequence). This CDR3 has 14 residues. V lost 5 bases and J 1 base, leaving 12 bases between the germline ends. The CDR3 loop reads CASSQGRTSYEQYF. Here the CDR3 DNA reads TGTGCCAGCAGCCAAGGAAGGACATCCTACGAGCAGTACTTC.

This CDR3 reads CATRGPWGGTNTGRTEAFF. CDR3 DNA: TGTGCCACCAGGGGGCCTTGGGGCGGCACAAACACTGGTAGGACTGAAGCTTTCTTT. The chain has TRBV19 and TRBJ1-1, with 8 nucleotides matching TRBD1. This CDR3 is built from 19 residues. Germline CDR1 is LNHDA and CDR2 is SQIVND (reference sequence). Trimming cost V 10 bases and J 5 bases; bases outside gene matches: 27.

V is TRBV4-1 and J is TRBJ1-4; TRBD1 matches at 7 bases. J lost 4 bases, V lost 3 bases, and 8 bases had no gene match. In germline, CDR1 is MGHRA, CDR2 YSYEKL. The CDR3 is 16 amino acids. The CDR3 DNA is TGCGCCAGCAGCCAGCCCCCGGGACAGCTTAATGAAAAACTGTTTTTT. It is translated as CASSQPPGQLNEKLFF.

The genes are TRBV30 and TRBJ1-4, with 7 bases that match TRBD1. V was clipped by 4 bases and J by 8 bases; unmatched bases: 4. From germline, CDR1 is GTSNPN and CDR2 SVGIG (reference sequence). CDR3 size: 12 residues. The CDR3 here is CAWKGATEKLFF. The CDR3, as DNA: TGTGCCTGGAAGGGGGCGACCGAAAAACTGTTTTTT. Full variable domain (remainder filled in from reference TRBV30 and TRBJ1-4): SQTIHQWPATLVQPVGSPLSLECTVEGTSNPNLYWYRQAAGRGLQLLFYSVGIGQISSEVPQNLSASRPQDRQFILSSKKLLLSDSGFYLCAWKGATEKLFFGSGTQLSVL.

This chain uses TRBV29-1 with TRBJ2-7, with D hard to call. The CDR3 has 13 amino acids. CDR1 is SQVTM, CDR2 ANQGSEA, per germline. Trimming pared 6 bases from V and 4 bases from J, leaving 16 bases between. CDR3 coding DNA: TGCAGCGTCTCCCTCGTCGACCCTTACGAGCAGTACTTC. Its translation: CSVSLVDPYEQYF.

The chain combines TRBV28 with TRBJ2-7; 7 bases fit TRBD1. The CDR3 totals 15 residues. Per germline, CDR1 MDHEN and CDR2 SYDVKM. V was clipped by 5 bases and J by 3 bases; unmatched bases: 10. The CDR3 loop is CASSPTGDNYYEQYF. The CDR3 nucleotides are TGTGCCAGCAGTCCCACAGGGGATAACTACTACGAGCAGTACTTC.

The genes are TRBV7-2 and TRBJ2-7, with TRBD1 identical over 7 bases. CDR3 length: 16 amino acids. V shed 0 bases and J 2 bases; nucleotides not matched to a gene: 7. From germline, CDR1 is SGHTA and CDR2 FQGNSA. CDR3 DNA: TGTGCCAGCAGCTTAGCCCTCCGGGACAGTACCTACGAGCAGTACTTC. It yields the protein CASSLALRDSTYEQYF. The full variable domain, rest sourced from reference TRBV7-2 and TRBJ2-7, is GAGVSQSPSNKVTEKGKDVELRCDPISGHTALYWYRQSLGQGLEFLIYFQGNSAPDKSGLPSDRFSAERTGGSVSTLTIQRTQQEDSAVYLCASSLALRDSTYEQYFGPGTRLTVT.

For the CDR3, the DNA is TGTGCCAGCAGCGAAGAAGCTTTCTTT. Protein sequence: CASSEEAFF. The chain employs TRBV9 and TRBJ1-1; no reliable D call. Germline CDR1 SGDLS, CDR2 YYNGEE. V was trimmed by 3 bases and J by 8 bases, leaving 2 bases between them. The CDR3 runs to 9 residues.

The chain combines TRBV5-1 with TRBJ2-1; the D gene is possibly TRBD1 (5 bases). This CDR3 has 14 amino acids. Per germline, CDR1 SGHRS and CDR2 YFSETQ. Trimming left V 5 bases short and J 4 bases short, with 13 bases between. The CDR3 sequence: CASRFGALYNEQFF. DNA for the CDR3: TGCGCCAGCAGATTTGGGGCCCTTTACAATGAGCAGTTCTTC.

The chain is built from TRBV30 and TRBJ1-1, with 7 bases matching TRBD1. Germline V CDR1 and CDR2: GTSNPN, SVGIG (reference sequence). This CDR3 has 14 amino acids. J gave up 6 bases and V 2 bases, and 9 bases lay outside the gene matches. The CDR3 nucleotides are TGTGCCTGGAGTTTCTTAGGGGGCGTCCCTGAAGCTTTCTTT. Protein sequence: CAWSFLGGVPEAFF.

The chain combines TRBV28 with TRBJ1-5, with no clear D. The V end lost 5 bases, the J end lost 0 bases, and 8 bases lay between the germline ends. The V gene's germline CDR1 is MDHEN and CDR2 SYDVKM. The CDR3 runs 14 residues. The CDR3 spells CASSPNPSNQPQHF. For the CDR3, the DNA is TGTGCCAGCAGTCCTAATCCTAGCAATCAGCCCCAGCATTTT.

This clone showed up just once. The V call is TRBV4-3, the J call TRBJ2-1; 7 bases match TRBD2. This CDR3 contains 19 residues. The ends lost 0 bases at V and 3 bases at J; junction bases unmatched: 14. CDR1 LGHNA and CDR2 YSLEER come from the germline V gene. The CDR3 nucleotides read TGCGCCAGCAGCCAAGATTGGGGGGACGGCGGGAGAGGCTACAATGAGCAGTTCTTC. Translated, it gives CASSQDWGDGGRGYNEQFF.

V is TRBV5-1 and J is TRBJ1-2, with no clear D. This CDR3 comprises 17 residues. Germline V gives CDR1 SGHRS, CDR2 YFSETQ. The V gene lost 2 bases and the J gene lost 1 base, with 18 bases spanning the gap. CDR3 coding DNA: TGCGCCAGCAGCTTCGGCTGGACCACCCAACTTAACTATGGCTACACCTTC. This sequence encodes CASSFGWTTQLNYGYTF.

The V gene is TRBV7-6, the J gene TRBJ1-3; D perhaps matches TRBD1 (6 bases). The CDR3 loop spans 16 amino acids. From germline, CDR1 is SGHVS and CDR2 FNYEAQ. The V gene lost 1 base and the J gene lost 2 bases, with 12 bases spanning the gap. The DNA for the CDR3 is TGTGCCAGCAGCTTAGAAGGAGAGGGGGCTGGAAACACCATATATTTT. It translates to CASSLEGEGAGNTIYF.

The genes are TRBV6-5 and TRBJ1-5; 10 bases fit TRBD1. This CDR3 has 13 residues. Per the germline V gene, CDR1 is MNHEY and CDR2 is SVGAGI. V was pared by 6 bases and J by 6 bases, with 2 bases of the junction left unmatched. The CDR3 nucleotides are TGTGCCAGCAGGGGACAGGGGTCTCAGCCCCAGCATTTT. It codes for CASRGQGSQPQHF.

The chain uses TRBV7-2 and TRBJ1-5, with D possibly matching TRBD1 (6 bases). Germline V gene lookup returns CDR1 SGHTA and CDR2 FQGNSA. With 5 bases removed from V and 1 base from J, the gap between germline ends came to 12 bases. This CDR3 is built from 15 residues. CDR3 sequence: CASSDRGFSNQPQHF. DNA for the CDR3: TGTGCCAGCAGCGATAGGGGGTTCAGCAATCAGCCCCAGCATTTT.

The V and J genes are TRBV19 and TRBJ2-1; TRBD1 agrees at 10 bases. The CDR3 totals 14 residues. Germline-derived CDR1 and CDR2 are LNHDA and SQIVND (reference sequence). V gave up 10 bases and J gave up 7 bases; unmatched junction bases: 10. The CDR3 DNA reads as TGTGCCACTAAGGGGACAGGGGCATTAAATGAGCAGTTCTTC. Amino acid sequence: CATKGTGALNEQFF.

This clone was seen only once. The chain recombines TRBV6-6 with TRBJ1-5; a weak D match, TRBD1 (5 bases). This CDR3 has 16 amino acids. Germline values: CDR1 MNHNY, CDR2 SVGAGI (reference sequence). Between the trimmed V and J ends, which lost 4 bases and 3 bases, there was a span of 16 bases. CDR3 region: CASSLNPGRLNQPQHF. The CDR3 nucleotides are TGTGCCAGCAGTTTAAACCCGGGACGGCTCAATCAGCCCCAGCATTTT.

The chain employs TRBV10-2 and TRBJ1-5; D unresolved. This CDR3 comprises 12 residues. V was clipped by 3 bases and J by 9 bases, with 9 bases between them. Germline V CDR1 and CDR2: WSHSY, SAAADI. The CDR3, as DNA: TGCGCCAGCAGTGACTCCCTCCGGCCCCAGCATTTT. This codes for CASSDSLRPQHF.

The chain carries TRBV7-9 and TRBJ1-1; TRBD1 matches at 7 bases. After removal of 5 bases from V and 1 base from J, the junction contained 10 bases not matched to a gene. CDR3 length: 16 amino acids. Germline V gene sequence: CDR1 SEHNR, CDR2 FQNEAQ (reference sequence). The chain's CDR3 is CASSLNRGTANTEAFF. In DNA, the CDR3 is TGTGCCAGCAGCCTCAACAGGGGAACGGCGAACACTGAAGCTTTCTTT.

This sequence joins TRBV27 and TRBJ1-1; D possibly corresponds to TRBD1 (6 bases). V was trimmed by 5 bases and J by 2 bases, leaving 15 bases between them. The germline CDR1 and CDR2 sequences are MNHEY and SMNVEV (reference sequence). The CDR3 spans 15 residues. This CDR3 is CASSLHGQPNTEAFF. The DNA of the CDR3 is TGTGCCAGCAGTCTCCATGGACAGCCTAACACTGAAGCTTTCTTT.

The chain links TRBV7-2 to TRBJ2-5; D is undetermined. Trimming took off 5 bases at V and 6 bases at J, with 13 bases between the two ends. The CDR3 has 13 residues. Germline CDR1 is SGHTA and CDR2 is FQGNSA. CDR3 loop: CASSPRTIQTQYF. The CDR3 bases are TGTGCCAGCAGCCCCCGGACGATCCAGACCCAGTACTTC.

The gene calls are TRBV28 and TRBJ1-5, with 9 nucleotides matching TRBD1. The CDR3 runs 14 residues. Losses at the gene ends were 4 bases for V and 7 bases for J; bases not matched to a gene: 5. CDR1 is MDHEN and CDR2 is SYDVKM in the germline V gene. CDR3 protein: CASSSGQGRQPQHF. For the CDR3, the DNA is TGTGCCAGCAGTTCAGGACAGGGGAGGCAGCCCCAGCATTTT.

In this sample, this clone turned up once. In DNA form, the CDR3 reads TGTGCCTGGGGTCCTGGACAGAACCCCAACACCGGGGAGCTGTTTTTT. It codes for CAWGPGQNPNTGELFF. The rearrangement links TRBV30 to TRBJ2-2, with D tentatively TRBD1 (6 bases). Germline lookup yields CDR1 GTSNPN and CDR2 SVGIG (reference sequence). The CDR3 is 16 residues long. V shed 5 bases and J shed 2 bases, with 18 bases lying between them.

The chain uses TRBV5-6 and TRBJ1-1; the D is unclear. There are 16 residues in the CDR3. Germline V gene data show CDR1 as SGHDT and CDR2 as YYEEEE. Trimming pared 2 bases from V and 0 bases from J, leaving 14 bases between. The CDR3 nucleotides read TGTGCCAGCAGCTTAAGGGTGGTTTCGATGAACACTGAAGCTTTCTTT. This gives the protein CASSLRVVSMNTEAFF.

The genes are TRBV6-6 and TRBJ1-4, with 9 positions matching TRBD1. Germline V gene lookup returns CDR1 MNHNY and CDR2 SVGAGI (reference sequence). The CDR3 is 15 amino acids. Trimming cost V 3 bases and J 5 bases; bases outside gene matches: 4. CDR3 residues: CASSYSGTGNEKLFF. The CDR3 DNA reads as TGTGCCAGCAGTTATTCCGGGACAGGGAATGAAAAACTGTTTTTT.